The TCR beta chain under discussion was sequenced for a study of blood T cell repertoires in COVID-19. Study context: COVID-19 samples collected from the United States, Italy and Spain covered acute and convalescent phases. Sources were T cells, B-cell-depleted T cells, or PBMCs; the material itself was cDNA or gDNA.

Original analysis: Cell counts per sample came from amplifying reference gene primers. Clones were sequenced by immunoSEQ multiplex PCR, and TCRdb holds only the in-frame ones, with some missing. V and J calls and clone size come straight from that table; D and trimming were deduced from the DNA. The sample carries roughly 350,000 clones, about 85% recorded once. Germline V lookup: CDR1 LGHNT, CDR2 FRNRAP. V dropped 1 base and J dropped 4 bases, with 10 bases sitting between them. CDR3 length: 15 residues. The TCR was taken from a woman under 30 with acute or convalescent COVID-19. The chain uses TRBV12-5 and TRBJ1-4; D not certain. Sample: peripheral blood. The CDR3 bases are TGTGCTAGTGGTTTGGGAGGTACACTTAATGAAAAACTGTTTTTT. Its protein product is CASGLGGTLNEKLFF.